This T cell receptor (beta chain) was sequenced in a study of cytomegalovirus exposure and HLA in healthy donors. Regarding the study as a whole: Later findings reportedly placed an Asian-associated ancestry cluster below the roughly 670-donor mean for N-insertions.

Per germline, CDR1 SGHNT and CDR2 YYREEE (reference sequence). V lost 4 bases, J lost 1 base, and 4 bases stayed unmatched. The CDR3 length is 16 residues. Notes on this clone: Its target is unknown.

Primers included in the PCR were 60 Vbeta and 13 Jbeta primers. Assay: immunoSEQ multiplex PCR; the TCRdb copy retains only in-frame clones and omits some. Counted here are about 170,000 clones, roughly 80% occurring once; the ten biggest clones make up under 3%. Source material: PBMCs. The rearrangement joins TRBV5-4 to TRBJ2-5, with 13 bases aligning to TRBD2. The sequence was obtained from a male donor in good health and CMV-seronegative. DNA for the CDR3: TGTGCCAGCAGCCCCGGACTAGCGGGGGCCCAAGAGACCCAGTACTTC. Protein: CASSPGLAGAQETQYF.